This TCR beta chain was sequenced during a study of blood T cell repertoires in COVID-19. The wider study: Acute and convalescent COVID-19 specimens originated in the United States, Italy and Spain. Sample material is recorded as cDNA or gDNA derived from T cells, B-cell-depleted T cells, or PBMCs.

Per the original methods: Scientists estimated how many nucleated cells there were by amplifying reference gene primers. The method was immunoSEQ multiplex PCR; TCRdb's version includes in-frame clones alone and lacks a portion of them. The DNA was the basis for D and trimming; V, J and clone size are from that table. The table has about 200,000 clones, around 84% seen once. This clone occurred once. Germline V gene sequence: CDR1 MNHNS, CDR2 SASEGT. The ends lost 4 bases at V and 3 bases at J; junction bases unmatched: 5. There are 17 residues in the CDR3. Sequenced input: peripheral blood. This clonotype was obtained from a man between 60 and 70 years old with acute or convalescent COVID-19. The V call is TRBV6-1, the J call TRBJ1-6; 11 bases map to TRBD1. In nucleotides, the CDR3 is TGTGCCAGCAGTGGGGACAGGGGGAAGATCTATAATTCACCCCTCCACTTT. It codes for CASSGDRGKIYNSPLHF.